This T cell receptor beta chain was identified in a study of blood T cell repertoires in COVID-19. Study-level background: Some COVID-19 samples were acute and others convalescent; all came from the United States, Italy and Spain. Nucleic acid was either cDNA or gDNA, and it came from T cells, B-cell-depleted T cells, or PBMCs.

The V end lost 1 base, the J end lost 4 bases, and 7 bases lay between the germline ends. Germline V CDR1 and CDR2: SGHTA, FQGNSA. The CDR3 runs 14 residues. Recruited during active infection, patients (from Seattle) were subsequently followed longitudinally. In the source study's methods: Researchers report that nucleated cell counts were estimated from reference gene primer amplification. Clones were read by immunoSEQ multiplex PCR, and TCRdb kept only the in-frame ones, dropping some. V and J calls and clone size are those listed in that table; D and trimming were worked out from the DNA. The sample gives hundreds of thousands of clones, roughly 90% of which show up once; roughly 7.2% is in the top ten.

The rearrangement uses TRBV7-2 and TRBJ2-2; D ambiguous. Sequenced: peripheral blood. The sequence was collected from a woman in her sixties with COVID-19, enrolled during active disease. The CDR3 is CASSLDAGTGELFF. The CDR3 nucleotides read TGTGCCAGCAGCTTAGATGCCGGCACCGGGGAGCTGTTTTTT.